This entry lists 18 T cell receptor beta chains sequenced from one sample in a study of cytomegalovirus exposure and HLA in healthy donors. The primer mix had 60 Vbeta and 13 Jbeta primers. Here immunoSEQ multiplex PCR was the method, and the copy in TCRdb shows in-frame clones only, minus some. The sample lists approximately 240,000 clones, about 80% occurring once. Sequenced sample: PBMCs. These receptors came from a middle-aged woman in good health and CMV-seropositive.

This clone occurred once. The chain employs TRBV5-1 and TRBJ2-1; D perhaps matches TRBD1 (6 bases). Germline assignment: CDR1 SGHRS and CDR2 YFSETQ. The CDR3 length is 15 residues. Trimming took off 4 bases at V and 7 bases at J, with 18 bases between the two ends. The CDR3 sequence is CASSTGGGQTNEQFF. CDR3 in DNA: TGCGCCAGCAGCACGGGTGGCGGACAGACTAATGAGCAGTTCTTC.

V is TRBV10-3 and J is TRBJ2-7; 12 bases map to TRBD2. Germline lookup yields CDR1 ENHRY and CDR2 SYGVKD. CDR3 length: 15 amino acids. Trimming cost V 6 bases and J 0 bases; bases outside gene matches: 3. CDR3 region: CAISQTSGSSYEQYF. As DNA, the CDR3 is TGTGCCATCAGCCAGACTAGCGGGAGCTCCTACGAGCAGTACTTC.

The V gene is TRBV6-5, the J gene TRBJ1-2, with TRBD1 as a possible D gene (5 bases). The germline V gene has CDR1 MNHEY and CDR2 SVGAGI. This CDR3 is 13 amino acids long. V was clipped by 4 bases and J by 8 bases, with 14 bases between them. This CDR3 is CASSSYRLTGYTF. The CDR3 region has the DNA TGTGCCAGCAGTTCGTACAGGCTTACCGGCTACACCTTC.

J is TRBJ2-6 and V is TRBV5-1; the D gene is possibly TRBD1 (5 bases). Trimming took off 7 bases at V and 0 bases at J, with 11 bases between the two ends. The CDR3 length is 15 residues. CDR1 is SGHRS and CDR2 is YFSETQ in the germline V gene. The CDR3 region is CASRLTVSGANVLTF. CDR3 DNA: TGCGCCAGCCGTTTGACAGTCTCTGGGGCCAACGTCCTGACTTTC.

This sequence joins TRBV28 and TRBJ1-1, with 7 bases fitting TRBD1. This CDR3 spans 15 amino acids. Germline assignment: CDR1 MDHEN and CDR2 SYDVKM. Trimming cost V 6 bases and J 1 base; bases outside gene matches: 8. The CDR3 protein is CASRTRDRANTEAFF. The CDR3 nucleotides read TGTGCCAGCAGGACTAGAGACAGGGCGAACACTGAAGCTTTCTTT.

The chain joins TRBV28 to TRBJ2-3; D may be TRBD2 (6 bases). Trimming removed 6 bases at V and 1 base at J, with 14 bases between. The germline gives CDR1 MDHEN, CDR2 SYDVKM. The CDR3 sequence is 15 residues long. In nucleotides, the CDR3 is TGTGCCAGCAGGCTCCTCGGGGGACGCACAGATACGCAGTATTTT. It encodes CASRLLGGRTDTQYF.

This chain joins TRBV27 and TRBJ1-1; perhaps TRBD1 as D (5 bases). The CDR3 runs to 15 residues. Germline assignment: CDR1 MNHEY and CDR2 SMNVEV (reference sequence). The V gene lost 0 bases and the J gene lost 1 base, with 9 bases spanning the gap. CDR3 amino acids: CASSLSRGRNTEAFF. Here the CDR3 DNA reads TGTGCCAGCAGTTTATCGCGGGGGAGGAACACTGAAGCTTTCTTT.

The V and J genes are TRBV19 and TRBJ1-5; no definite D call. The CDR3 is made up of 16 amino acids. The germline V and J ends were trimmed by 3 bases and 0 bases, with 12 bases remaining between them. Germline CDR1 LNHDA, CDR2 SQIVND (reference sequence). The CDR3 nucleotides read TGTGCCAGTAGTATTTCCGTAGTCCGTAGCAATCAGCCCCAGCATTTT. Translation gives CASSISVVRSNQPQHF.

This chain uses TRBV6-1 with TRBJ2-5, with D maybe TRBD1 (5 bases). The DNA end is a closer match to TRBJ2-7, so the J assignment may be wrong. The CDR3 loop spans 15 amino acids. CDR1 and CDR2 (germline): MNHNS, SASEGT. The CDR3 spells CASSADSTPTYEQYF. The CDR3 DNA reads as TGTGCCAGCAGTGCCGACAGTACCCCTACCTACGAGCAGTACTTC.

Only one count was recorded for this clone. The rearrangement links TRBV5-1 to TRBJ2-3, with 9 bases that match TRBD1. The CDR3 runs to 16 residues. CDR1 and CDR2 from the germline V gene are SGHRS and YFSETQ. The V and J ends lost 1 base and 6 bases, in that order; junction bases with no gene match: 9. In DNA form, the CDR3 reads TGCGCCAGCAGCTTGCTGACAGGGGGAATACGGGATACGCAGTATTTT. Translated: CASSLLTGGIRDTQYF. Looking up the rest from reference TRBV5-1 and TRBJ2-3 gives the full variable domain: KAGVTQTPRYLIKTRGQQVTLSCSPISGHRSVSWYQQTPGQGLQFLFEYFSETQRNKGNFPGRFSGRQFSNSRSEMNVSTLELGDSALYLCASSLLTGGIRDTQYFGPGTRLTVL.

This clone was seen more than once but under ten times. V and J are TRBV15 and TRBJ1-5; D is undetermined. The CDR3 totals 17 residues. With 1 base removed from V and 0 bases from J, the gap between germline ends came to 13 bases. Germline assignment: CDR1 LNHNV and CDR2 YYDKDF (reference sequence). The CDR3 DNA reads TGTGCCACCAGCAGAGTCAATGGGCTTATTAGCAATCAGCCCCAGCATTTT. Its translation is CATSRVNGLISNQPQHF.

J is TRBJ2-1 and V is TRBV19; D gene unclear. From germline, CDR1 is LNHDA and CDR2 SQIVND (reference sequence). There are 11 residues in the CDR3. The V end was cut by 7 bases, the J end by 10 bases, with 11 bases between. CDR3 in amino acids: CASKSAMEQFF. CDR3 nucleotide sequence: TGTGCCAGTAAGAGCGCGATGGAGCAGTTCTTC.

CDR3 in amino acids: CASSPGDRERAEAFF. The CDR3 coding sequence is TGCGCCAGCAGCCCGGGAGACAGGGAGAGAGCTGAAGCTTTCTTT. V gene TRBV4-1 combines with J gene TRBJ1-1, with 7 bases identical to TRBD1. The J segment lost 6 bases and the V segment lost 4 bases, leaving 11 bases of the junction unmatched. The CDR3 covers 15 residues. In germline, CDR1 is MGHRA, CDR2 YSYEKL.

This chain joins TRBV11-2 and TRBJ2-1, with 8 bases matching TRBD1. Trimming at V came to 2 bases and at J to 9 bases, leaving 9 bases not matched to a gene. Germline loops: CDR1 SGHAT, CDR2 FQNNGV. This CDR3 region has 15 residues. The CDR3 DNA reads TGTGCCAGCAGCTTAACCTGGACAGGGCAGACTGAGCAGTTCTTC. Translating it yields CASSLTWTGQTEQFF.

This chain links TRBV28 with TRBJ2-7, with D possibly being TRBD1 (5 bases). CDR1 is MDHEN and CDR2 is SYDVKM in the germline V gene. This CDR3 region has 15 residues. Trimming stripped 4 bases from V and 2 bases from J, with 15 bases between. Here the CDR3 reads CASSSRGSITYEQYF. The CDR3 DNA reads TGTGCCAGCAGTTCAAGGGGCAGTATAACCTACGAGCAGTACTTC.

V gene TRBV9 combines with J gene TRBJ1-2; TRBD1 aligns across 10 bases. The germline CDR1 and CDR2 sequences are SGDLS and YYNGEE. The CDR3 consists of 19 residues. V dropped 0 bases and J dropped 2; count of bases not matched to a gene: 13. The CDR3 reads CASSVGMRDRGPANYGYTF. The CDR3 DNA reads TGTGCCAGCAGCGTAGGGATGAGGGACAGGGGACCAGCCAACTATGGCTACACCTTC.

The V gene is TRBV7-9, the J gene TRBJ1-4; D uncertain. The CDR3 is 14 residues long. Germline V lookup: CDR1 SEHNR, CDR2 FQNEAQ (reference sequence). V was shortened by 0 bases and J by 8 bases, with 10 bases between the two germline ends. CDR3 sequence: CASSLARPGEKLFF. The CDR3 DNA sequence: TGTGCCAGCAGCTTAGCGCGTCCGGGGGAAAAACTGTTTTTT.

The J gene is TRBJ2-1, the V gene TRBV7-9, with 15 bases that match TRBD2. The CDR3 has 18 residues. The junction had 12 bases not matched to a gene; V was cut back by 6 bases and J by 6 bases. Per the germline V gene, CDR1 is SEHNR and CDR2 is FQNEAQ (reference sequence). The CDR3: CASSLWRTSGGATNEQFF. CDR3 bases: TGTGCCAGCAGTCTTTGGAGGACTAGCGGGGGGGCCACCAATGAGCAGTTCTTC.